This entry concerns a single T cell receptor (beta chain). The libraries were made with immunoSEQ v3. Libraries were sequenced to around 2 million read pairs (survey) or roughly 5-6 million (deep). Clones were read by immunoSEQ multiplex PCR, and TCRdb kept only the in-frame ones, dropping some. The data contain about 52,000 clones, around 79% of them singletons. This sample is part of a study of TIL therapy for anti-PD-1-resistant metastatic lung cancer. Looking at the study overall: Tumors had a median PD-L1 proportion score of about 6.6%.

Time point noted: pre-treatment sample, taken before nivolumab and TIL therapy. The germline V gene encodes CDR1 SGHAT and CDR2 FQNNGV. The length of the CDR3 is 17 residues. V lost 5 bases to trimming and J lost 2 bases; unmatched junction nucleotides: 13. The chain has TRBV11-2 and TRBJ2-7, with 9 nucleotides matching TRBD2. Here the sequenced sample was blood, taken at baseline. The sequence came from a woman between 30 and 85 years old with non-small cell lung cancer. The CDR3 bases are TGTGCCAGCAGCCTTGGGACGCTAGCGGGAACCCCCTACGAGCAGTACTTC. This codes for CASSLGTLAGTPYEQYF.